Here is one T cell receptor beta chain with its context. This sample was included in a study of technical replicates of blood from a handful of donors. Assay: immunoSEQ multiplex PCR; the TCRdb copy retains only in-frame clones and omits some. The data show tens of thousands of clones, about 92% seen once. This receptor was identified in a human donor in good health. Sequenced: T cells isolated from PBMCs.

CDR3 region: CASRTSLISYEQYF. The CDR3 coding sequence is TGTGCCAGCAGGACTAGCCTCATTTCCTACGAGCAGTACTTC. The J gene is TRBJ2-7, the V gene TRBV6-5; 7 nucleotides line up with TRBD2. Germline CDR1 reads MNHEY; CDR2 reads SVGAGI. There are 14 residues in the CDR3. The V segment lost 6 bases and the J segment 1 base; nucleotides outside the gene matches: 6.